A single sample is the source of the 21 T cell receptor beta chains below, sequenced in a study of shared clonotypes between healthy human individuals. Sequencing used immunoSEQ multiplex PCR; TCRdb keeps in-frame clones, though not all of them. The repertoire holds about 960,000 clones, with approximately 76% as singletons. The source material was memory CD4+ T cells sorted from blood. The subset denotes: CD45RA-negative fraction. The receptors shown here come from a man younger than 35 in good health.

This clone came up once. This rearrangement joins TRBV6-4 to TRBJ2-2; 7 bases are shared with TRBD2. V was pared by 2 bases and J by 4 bases, with 1 base of the junction left unmatched. The germline V gene has CDR1 MRHNA and CDR2 SNTAGT. This CDR3 has 14 residues. The CDR3 is CASSDGRATGELFF. For the CDR3, the DNA is TGTGCCAGCAGTGACGGGAGGGCCACCGGGGAGCTGTTTTTT.

A word on this clone: Other nucleotide sequences in the sample specify the same CDR3. The chain is built from TRBV9 and TRBJ2-5, with D unresolved. The V gene lost 0 bases and the J gene lost 2 bases, with 5 bases spanning the gap. The germline V gene encodes CDR1 SGDLS and CDR2 YYNGEE. The CDR3 length is 13 residues. The CDR3 DNA reads TGTGCCAGCAGCGTAGGTAGGCAAGAGACCCAGTACTTC. Protein product: CASSVGRQETQYF.

The chain is built from TRBV9 and TRBJ2-1; tentatively, D is TRBD1 (6 bases). This CDR3 spans 15 amino acids. Trimming left V 3 bases short and J 0 bases short, with 10 bases between. Germline CDR1 SGDLS, CDR2 YYNGEE. Here the CDR3 reads CASSAQGNSYNEQFF. The CDR3 nucleotides are TGTGCCAGCAGCGCCCAGGGGAACTCCTACAATGAGCAGTTCTTC.

This clone has just one count. The V and J genes are TRBV29-1 and TRBJ1-3; 7 bases fit TRBD1. The junction had 6 bases not matched to a gene; V was cut back by 3 bases and J by 4 bases. The CDR3 has 14 residues. Germline-derived CDR1 and CDR2 are SQVTM and ANQGSEA. The CDR3 here is CSVDVGGSGNTIYF. CDR3 DNA: TGCAGCGTTGACGTAGGGGGCTCAGGAAACACCATATATTTT.

The chain combines TRBV6-1 with TRBJ2-1, with D perhaps matching TRBD2 (6 bases). Trimming took off 5 bases at V and 10 bases at J, with 21 bases between the two ends. The CDR3 contains 15 residues. The germline V gene has CDR1 MNHNS and CDR2 SASEGT. The CDR3 sequence: CASSSAELTSLEQFF. The CDR3 DNA is TGTGCCAGCAGTAGCGCTGAACTTACTAGCTTAGAGCAGTTCTTC.

This clone showed up just once. The chain has TRBV7-2 and TRBJ2-1; 8 nucleotides line up with TRBD2. CDR3 size: 14 residues. Germline CDR1 SGHTA, CDR2 FQGNSA. V lost 6 bases and J lost 0; bases outside the gene matches: 1. The CDR3 sequence is CASRSGSSYNEQFF. The CDR3 bases are TGTGCCAGCAGGAGCGGGAGCTCCTACAATGAGCAGTTCTTC.

This clone has a single count. The chain joins TRBV6-6 to TRBJ2-2; D ambiguous. The CDR3 totals 11 residues. Germline V lookup: CDR1 MNHNY, CDR2 SVGAGI (reference sequence). V shed 8 bases and J shed 1 base, with 2 bases lying between them. The CDR3 coding sequence is TGTGCCAGCCGGAACACCGGGGAGCTGTTTTTT. It yields the protein CASRNTGELFF.

On this clone itself: The same CDR3 can be traced to other DNA sequences in this sample. The chain uses TRBV5-4 and TRBJ1-4; possibly TRBD1 for D (5 bases). The CDR3 runs to 14 residues. Germline CDR1 SGHNT, CDR2 YYREEE (reference sequence). The V gene lost 1 base and the J gene lost 5 bases, with 9 bases spanning the gap. The CDR3 DNA reads TGTGCCAGCAGCTTGTCAGGGCCGAATGAAAAACTGTTTTTT. This translates into CASSLSGPNEKLFF.

This clone occurred once. The rearrangement joins TRBV5-5 to TRBJ2-5; TRBD2 matches at 12 bases. Per germline, CDR1 SGHKS and CDR2 YYEKEE (reference sequence). J was trimmed by 5 bases and V by 1 base; bases with no gene match: 6. CDR3 length equals 16 residues. The DNA of the CDR3 is TGTGCCAGCAGCTTGATGGCTAGCGGGAGGGCGGAGACCCAGTACTTC. This encodes CASSLMASGRAETQYF.

This clone was recorded many times. This chain uses TRBV7-9 with TRBJ2-3; 9 nucleotides align to TRBD2. The CDR3 length is 15 residues. V gave up 6 bases and J gave up 2 bases; unmatched junction bases: 6. Germline V gene sequence: CDR1 SEHNR, CDR2 FQNEAQ (reference sequence). Here the CDR3 reads CASRGLAQYTDTQYF. The CDR3 DNA is TGTGCCAGCAGGGGACTAGCCCAATACACAGATACGCAGTATTTT.

The V and J genes are TRBV4-3 and TRBJ1-6; no definite D call. CDR1 and CDR2 (germline): LGHNA, YSLEER. The CDR3 extends over 14 amino acids. The V and J ends lost 2 bases and 7 bases respectively, with 9 bases between them. The chain's CDR3 is CASSQRVQNSPLHF. In DNA form, the CDR3 reads TGCGCCAGCAGCCAAAGAGTCCAGAATTCACCCCTCCACTTT.

V gene TRBV19 combines with J gene TRBJ1-6, with 8 bases matching TRBD1. V lost 6 bases and J lost 7; bases outside the gene matches: 2. The CDR3 contains 13 residues. Germline V gives CDR1 LNHDA, CDR2 SQIVND (reference sequence). The CDR3 DNA reads as TGTGCCAGTAGCCAGGGGGCCAATTCACCCCTCCACTTT. Residues: CASSQGANSPLHF.

In DNA form, the CDR3 reads TGTGCCTGGGGGTCCGGGACTAGGTCAGGTGAGCAGTTCTTC. Translated, it gives CAWGSGTRSGEQFF. The chain employs TRBV30 and TRBJ2-1; 8 nucleotides agree with TRBD2. The germline V gene encodes CDR1 GTSNPN and CDR2 SVGIG (reference sequence). The CDR3 covers 14 residues. V lost 5 bases and J lost 9; bases outside the gene matches: 12.

Comment on this clone: Possible read error: a much larger clone is one base away. The gene calls are TRBV13 and TRBJ2-3; D uncertain. Trimming stripped 1 base from V and 5 bases from J, with 1 base between. The CDR3 runs to 11 residues. The germline gives CDR1 PRHDT, CDR2 FYEKMQ (reference sequence). The CDR3 spells CASSLVDTQYF. The CDR3 nucleotides are TGTGCCAGCAGCTTAGTAGATACGCAGTATTTT.

The chain couples TRBV5-1 to TRBJ1-4; D is uncertain. The CDR3 is made up of 15 amino acids. Germline V CDR1 and CDR2: SGHRS, YFSETQ. V lost 4 bases and J 3 bases, leaving 13 bases between the germline ends. Here the CDR3 DNA reads TGCGCCAGCAGCCCGCAGTCAGGTGCTAATGAAAAACTGTTTTTT. Its protein product is CASSPQSGANEKLFF.

V and J are TRBV7-2 and TRBJ2-1, with a tentative D call TRBD1 (5 bases). Germline-derived CDR1 and CDR2 are SGHTA and FQGNSA. The CDR3 is 14 residues long. V was pared by 7 bases and J by 7 bases, with 17 bases between. DNA of the CDR3: TGTGCCAGCACCCTTGCAGGGTGGAAGAATGAGCAGTTCTTC. Its protein is CASTLAGWKNEQFF. The whole variable domain, filled in from reference TRBV7-2 and TRBJ2-1, reads GAGVSQSPSNKVTEKGKDVELRCDPISGHTALYWYRQSLGQGLEFLIYFQGNSAPDKSGLPSDRFSAERTGGSVSTLTIQRTQQEDSAVYLCASTLAGWKNEQFFGPGTRLTVL.

This sequence joins TRBV6-5 and TRBJ2-7, with D perhaps being TRBD1 or TRBD2 (5 bases each). Germline CDR1 reads MNHEY; CDR2 reads SVGAGI. Trimming left V 4 bases short and J 1 base short, with 14 bases between. The CDR3 covers 15 residues. The CDR3 protein is CASSSPGTGSYEQYF. In DNA form, the CDR3 reads TGTGCCAGCAGTTCCCCGGGGACCGGATCCTACGAGCAGTACTTC.

This clone was observed a handful of times. The sample has other DNA sequences that encode this CDR3 too. V usage is TRBV15 and J usage is TRBJ2-5; 7 bases match TRBD1. The germline CDR1 and CDR2 sequences are LNHNV and YYDKDF (reference sequence). The CDR3 length is 15 residues. The V segment lost 0 bases and the J segment 2 bases; nucleotides outside the gene matches: 3. The CDR3 DNA follows: TGTGCCACCAGCAGAGAAGGGGGCGTGCAAGAGACCCAGTACTTC. Its protein is CATSREGGVQETQYF. Drawing the rest from reference TRBV15 and TRBJ2-5, the complete variable domain is DAMVIQNPRYQVTQFGKPVTLSCSQTLNHNVMYWYQQKSSQAPKLLFHYYDKDFNNEADTPDNFQSRRPNTSFCFLDIRSPGLGDTAMYLCATSREGGVQETQYFGPGTRLLVL.

In its sample, this clone was seen a few times. The chain employs TRBV27 and TRBJ2-7, with 8 bases that match TRBD1. Looked up from germline, CDR1 is MNHEY and CDR2 is SMNVEV (reference sequence). The CDR3 sequence is 15 residues long. V lost 2 bases, J lost 4 bases, and 7 bases stayed unmatched. CDR3 loop: CASSLRAGGGYEQYF. CDR3 sequence (DNA): TGTGCCAGCAGTTTAAGGGCAGGGGGCGGGTACGAGCAGTACTTC.

This chain uses TRBV9 with TRBJ2-7, with D maybe TRBD1 (6 bases). There are 16 residues in the CDR3. Deletions cut 0 bases from V and 0 bases from J, with 13 bases between. Looked up from germline, CDR1 is SGDLS and CDR2 is YYNGEE. CDR3 amino acids: CASSVALGGPSYEQYF. CDR3 in DNA: TGTGCCAGCAGCGTAGCGTTAGGGGGACCCTCCTACGAGCAGTACTTC.

This clone was observed a single time. The chain has TRBV5-1 and TRBJ2-3; possible D gene TRBD2, 5 bases. Trimming took off 4 bases at V and 4 bases at J, with 19 bases between the two ends. The germline gives CDR1 SGHRS, CDR2 YFSETQ. This CDR3 is built from 16 residues. CDR3 sequence reads: CASSRTSSGFADTQYF. As DNA, the CDR3 is TGCGCCAGCAGCCGAACTAGTTCCGGGTTTGCAGATACGCAGTATTTT.